This TCR beta chain appears in the sequencing data of a study of identifying expanded T cells in peripheral blood. Points from the study as a whole: Clone count variance between roughly 2-week samples rose with total template count.

CDR1 and CDR2 (germline): SGHAT, FQNNGV. The ends were cut back, 1 base at V and 5 bases at J, with 8 bases in the middle. CDR3 length: 13 amino acids. Libraries were prepared by immunoSEQ multiplex PCR; TCRdb keeps only in-frame clonotypes and omits some of them. The repertoire holds around 99,000 clones, with about 87% as singletons. Concerning this clone: The antigen remains unidentified.

The clonotype originates from a person aged 18 to 75 in good health. This chain connects TRBV11-2 to TRBJ1-1; weak D call: TRBD1 (6 bases). Sequencing used blood. The DNA of the CDR3 is TGTGCCAGCAGCTTAGCAGGGGTGACTGAAGCTTTCTTT. Residues: CASSLAGVTEAFF.